One and the same sample provided the 5 T cell receptor beta chains below, sequenced in a study of T-cell reconstitution after alpha-beta-depleted transplantation in children. Preparation of the TCRbeta library involved a method that used unique molecular identifiers. TCRdb re-derived calls from the PCR reads in MiXCR, one entry per CDR3 protein. Among about 690,000 distinct CDR3 sequences listed, approximately 17% were seen once. The sequenced sample was PBMCs from the stem cell graft donor, obtained from the stem cell graft. Receptors were obtained from a human donor who donated a stem cell graft to a child with acute myeloid leukemia.

V gene TRBV5-1 combines with J gene TRBJ2-5; D uncertain. With 2 bases removed from V and 3 bases from J, the gap between germline ends came to 8 bases. CDR1 and CDR2 from the germline V gene are SGHRS and YFSETQ. The CDR3 spans 13 residues. The CDR3 region has the DNA TGCGCCAGCAGCTTTTTTAATGAAGAGACCCAGTACTTC. Translated: CASSFFNEETQYF.

The rearrangement joins TRBV7-2 to TRBJ2-3; D unresolved. With 1 base removed from V and 4 bases from J, the gap between germline ends came to 9 bases. Germline values: CDR1 SGHTA, CDR2 FQGNSA. This CDR3 is 14 amino acids long. CDR3 region: CASSLEPRADTQYF. Here the CDR3 DNA reads TGTGCCAGCAGCTTAGAGCCGAGAGCAGATACGCAGTATTTT.

The table lists this clonotype with a few counts. J is TRBJ2-1 and V is TRBV4-1, with D possibly being TRBD1 or TRBD2 (6 bases each). Trimming removed 4 bases at V and 6 bases at J, with 16 bases between. Germline-derived CDR1 and CDR2 are MGHRA and YSYEKL. CDR3 length: 15 amino acids. This CDR3 reads CASSPGWGAGNEQFF. The CDR3 DNA follows: TGCGCCAGCAGCCCCGGATGGGGGGCGGGCAATGAGCAGTTCTTC.

This clonotype was observed a handful of times. J is TRBJ1-1 and V is TRBV9; D is unresolved. Looked up from germline, CDR1 is SGDLS and CDR2 is YYNGEE. V was trimmed by 4 bases and J by 5 bases, leaving 15 bases between them. This CDR3 is built from 14 residues. The CDR3 DNA follows: TGTGCCAGCAGCTTTACCGTAGAGGGAACTGAAGCTTTCTTT. This translates into CASSFTVEGTEAFF.

This chain uses TRBV12-3 or TRBV12-4 with TRBJ1-5; D gene uncertain. V was pared by 5 bases and J by 2 bases, with 10 bases between. The CDR3 loop spans 14 amino acids. CDR3: CASSTRIGNQPQHF. The CDR3, as DNA: TGTGCCAGCAGTACCCGTATAGGCAATCAGCCCCAGCATTTT.